The T cell receptor (beta chain) described here comes from a study of Graves' ophthalmopathy and Graves' hyperthyroidism (dated by TCRdb to the late 2010s). Looking at the study overall: Hyperthyroidism was considered stable if no progression to ophthalmopathy occurred within 18 months of follow-up. An independent validation cohort comprised 18 hyperthyroidism patients and some 16 patients who later progressed from hyperthyroidism to ophthalmopathy. A discovery set of about a hundred patients (more than 40 ophthalmopathy, around 57 stable hyperthyroidism) was enrolled to explore V-J signatures distinguishing ophthalmopathy from hyperthyroidism. The study used signatures of the TCR beta repertoire to tell Graves' ophthalmopathy apart from Graves' hyperthyroidism and to predict which patients would progress to ophthalmopathy. In total, approximately 130 blood samples were TCR-sequenced: fewer than 50 ophthalmopathy, 75 hyperthyroidism and some 17 hyperthyroidism-to-ophthalmopathy patients. Following sample collection, hyperthyroidism patients were given methimazole at a starting dose of 30 mg daily, and ophthalmopathy patients were given high-dose intravenous methylprednisolone. T-cell repertoires of thyroid tissue and blood were compared in more than 5 hyperthyroidism patients. Study-wide findings and limitations: In cross-validation, the 13-signature model distinguished ophthalmopathy from stable hyperthyroidism with approximately 85% sensitivity and just under 84% specificity, and in the test set the corresponding values were around 78% and 73%. Most expanded thyroid clonotypes with a frequency above 0.001 also appeared in blood, which suggests that blood repertoires may reflect the immune response in the thyroid. Sample size was not predetermined statistically, and investigators were not blinded to group allocation. In validation, the model predicted ophthalmopathy progression with 70.59% sensitivity and 72% to 80% specificity; fewer than 15 predicted patients were CT-confirmed with GO in a median of approximately six months.

The CDR3, from cysteine to phenylalanine, totals 13 residues. The DNA shown is the 39-base CDR3, in frame from base 1. V and J lose 6 bases and 5 bases, and a span of 8 bases separates them. Taken from the germline V gene, the CDR1 and CDR2 loops are SNHLY and FYNNEI. TCR beta CDR3 regions were amplified from RNA transcripts for repertoire sequencing. The first round of RT-PCR was done with HTBI primers and the Qiagen OneStep RT-PCR kit, and was followed by a second round of multiplex PCR, then size selection and purification. Sequencing of the libraries was carried out on an Illumina HiSeq2000 in paired-end mode with 100 bp reads. In the authors' own workflow: SOAPnuke was used to process the reads, removing any read that contained adapters or uncalled bases, had a mean Phred below 15, or lacked an exact match to the constant primer or identifier. COPE v1.2.5 was used to merge the high-quality paired reads. Each unique nucleotide sequence was defined as a clonotype, and clonotypes were aligned to IMGT TRB V, D and J references with MiTCR v1.1. Only V-J combinations with frequency above 0.0001 were analysed, covering around 99% of repertoires. A TCR clonal expansion and chaos score per V-J combination was defined as the ratio of F50 clonal expansion to chaos observed in the TCRdist matrix. Features were reduced by Welch's t-statistics and random forest to 10 to 15 V-J combinations, which fed a naive Bayes classifier. Thyroid-blood repertoire similarity was quantified with the Morisita-Horn index. TCRdb handled the public reads itself, with Q25 trimming in fastp and clone calling in MiXCR, and kept productive beta chains. Rows with one shared CDR3 protein collapse into an entry with the most common genes and DNA. These V and J calls derive from TCRdb rather than the authors' analysis. The sample records around 1.1 million distinct CDR3 sequences, 35% to 45% of which are singletons. The ten largest clones represent more than 9.5% of the sample.

This clonotype came up many times. Its antigen is still unknown. No much larger clone exists at a distance of one base, and base qualities are not known. Hyperthyroidism patients were newly diagnosed, with disease duration under 2 months, and aged 18 to 65 years. Anyone with other autoimmune diseases, uncontrolled infections, pregnancy or lactation was excluded from the study. Diagnosis was based on clinical symptoms, serum thyroxine, TRAb, thyroid ultrasound and orbital computed tomography. Trizol reagent was used to extract the total RNA, and its quality was then checked on an Agilent 2100 Bioanalyzer.

What was sequenced was peripheral blood or thyroid tissue (not recorded which). Rearrangement joined TRBV2 to TRBJ1-6, with TRBD1 tentatively as D gene (6 bases match). The TCR originated in an adult man with Graves' hyperthyroidism. The CDR3 sequence is CASRYRDNSPLHF. The nucleotides read TGTGCCAGCAGGTACAGGGATAATTCACCCCTCCACTTT. The reference TRBV2 and TRBJ1-6 proteins fill in what lies around the CDR3, so the full variable domain reads EPEVTQTPSHQVTQMGQEVILRCVPISNHLYFYWYRQILGQKVEFLVSFYNNEISEKSEIFDDQFSVERPDGSNFTLKIRSTKLEDSAMYFCASRYRDNSPLHFGNGTRLTVT.